The present T cell receptor (beta chain) was sequenced within a study of control samples from healthy donors and cancer patients. Clones were sequenced by immunoSEQ multiplex PCR, and TCRdb holds only the in-frame ones, with some missing. The table records roughly 92,000 clones, about 86% of them present only once. Material: blood. The sequence derives from a woman aged 45-60 years in good health.

The CDR3 sequence is CASEKPRRKPGKQETQYF. In DNA form, the CDR3 reads TGTGCCAGCGAAAAGCCCCGACGAAAACCAGGGAAACAAGAGACCCAGTACTTC. The genes are TRBV12-1 and TRBJ2-5; the D call of TRBD1 is as the table states it, not checked on the DNA. TRBV12-1 is assigned pseudogene status. The CDR3 has 18 residues.